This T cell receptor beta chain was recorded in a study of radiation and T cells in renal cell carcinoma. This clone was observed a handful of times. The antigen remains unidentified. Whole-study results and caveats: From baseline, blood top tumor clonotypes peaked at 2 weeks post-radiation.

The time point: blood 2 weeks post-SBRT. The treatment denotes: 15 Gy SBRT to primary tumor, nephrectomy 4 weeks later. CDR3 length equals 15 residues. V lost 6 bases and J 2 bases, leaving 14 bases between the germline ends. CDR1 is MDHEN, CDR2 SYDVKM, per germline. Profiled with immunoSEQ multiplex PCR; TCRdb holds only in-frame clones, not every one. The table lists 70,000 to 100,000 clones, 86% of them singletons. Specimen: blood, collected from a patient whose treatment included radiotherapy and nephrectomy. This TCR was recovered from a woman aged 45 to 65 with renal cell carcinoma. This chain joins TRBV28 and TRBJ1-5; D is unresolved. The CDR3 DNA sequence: TGTGCCAGCAGATCTGAGGGATCGGGCAATCAGCCCCAGCATTTT. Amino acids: CASRSEGSGNQPQHF.